One TCR beta chain is described in this entry. Its antigen is not known. Indicated treatment: oral pan-JAK inhibitor, 5-10 mg twice daily. Researchers took lesional scalp punch biopsies and peripheral blood from people who were alopecia areata patients. This record comes from a study of CD8+ T cells in alopecia areata. Study details: Treated patients took oral tofacitinib at 5 to 10 mg twice daily. Overall study findings and caveats: Many of the expanded lesional clones endured in scalp and blood while on tofacitinib.

Sequencing relied on a cDNA template that was reverse transcribed from extracted RNA. Here immunoSEQ multiplex PCR was the method, and the copy in TCRdb shows in-frame clones only, minus some. This sample yields about 210,000 clones, of which 64% are seen a single time; about 4% belongs to the top ten. This sequence originates from a human donor with alopecia areata. The material was CD4+ T cells sorted from blood, obtained at week 4, from a patient treated with tofacitinib.

CDR3 in DNA: TGCGCCAGCAGCCAAGGACTAGCGGGGGCCTACGAGCAGTACTTC. This sequence encodes CASSQGLAGAYEQYF. The chain joins TRBV4-3 to TRBJ2-7; 12 nucleotides agree with TRBD2. CDR3 size: 15 residues. The germline V gene has CDR1 LGHNA and CDR2 YSLEER. J was trimmed by 2 bases and V by 1 base; bases with no gene match: 0.